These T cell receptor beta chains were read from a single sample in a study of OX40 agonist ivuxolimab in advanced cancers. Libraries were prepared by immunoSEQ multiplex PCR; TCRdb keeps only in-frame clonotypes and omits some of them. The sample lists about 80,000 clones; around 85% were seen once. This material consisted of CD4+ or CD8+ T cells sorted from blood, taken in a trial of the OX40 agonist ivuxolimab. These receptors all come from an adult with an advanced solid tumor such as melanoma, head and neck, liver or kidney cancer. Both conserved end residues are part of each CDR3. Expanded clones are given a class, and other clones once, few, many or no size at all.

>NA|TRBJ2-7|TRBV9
CASSVGSRQGPSYEQYF
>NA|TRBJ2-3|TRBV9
CASSASDQGTDTQYF
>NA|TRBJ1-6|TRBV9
CASSVGRDGDNSPLHF
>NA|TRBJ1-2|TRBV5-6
CASSPPGLSEGYTF
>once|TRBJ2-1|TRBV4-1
CASSQDWAGGDNEQFF
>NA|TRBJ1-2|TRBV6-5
CASSRQEGYGYTF
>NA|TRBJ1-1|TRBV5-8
CASSLGAGLMDQAFF
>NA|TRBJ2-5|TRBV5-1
CASSFNGGEQETQYF
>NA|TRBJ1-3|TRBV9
CASGGGFSGNTIYF
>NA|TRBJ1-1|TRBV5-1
CASSTSSGQNTEAFF
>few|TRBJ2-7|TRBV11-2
CASSLVVYSSSYEQYF
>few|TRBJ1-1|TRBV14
CASSQHQNTEAFF
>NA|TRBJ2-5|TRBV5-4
CASSSRDYRETQYF
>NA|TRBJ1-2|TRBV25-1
CASSEPGTGAGYTF
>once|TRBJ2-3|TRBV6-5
CASRFTRGRTDTQYF
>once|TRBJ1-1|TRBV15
CATSLFRNTEAFF
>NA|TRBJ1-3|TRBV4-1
CASSREAPGSLNTIYF
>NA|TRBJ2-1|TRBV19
CASRPGLSFGSEQFF
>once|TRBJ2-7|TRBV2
CARGGGGASSHEQYF
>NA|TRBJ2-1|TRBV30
CAWRVDRADEQFF
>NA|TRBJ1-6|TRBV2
CASSVYQASSPLHF
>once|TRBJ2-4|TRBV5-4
CASSLERSKNIQYF
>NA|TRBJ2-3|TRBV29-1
CSVRRGTPDTQYF
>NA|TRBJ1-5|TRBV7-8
CASSLLCGGGNQPQHF
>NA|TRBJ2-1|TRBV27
CASSRGGALYNEQFF
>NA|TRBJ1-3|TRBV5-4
CASSFGTGSGNTIYF
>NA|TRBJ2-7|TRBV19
CASSGPGYEQYF
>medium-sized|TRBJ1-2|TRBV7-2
CASSSRDRGIYGYTF
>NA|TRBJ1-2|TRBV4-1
CASSQGGGGLQGGYTF
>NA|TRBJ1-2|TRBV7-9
CASGRGGETNYGYTF
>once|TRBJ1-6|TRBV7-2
CASSLVGSPLHF
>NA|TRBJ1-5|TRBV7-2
CASSGGTGKLQPQHF
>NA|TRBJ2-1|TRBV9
CASSELTSGGSKGMEQFF
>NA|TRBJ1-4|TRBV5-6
CASSFGRSATNEKLFF
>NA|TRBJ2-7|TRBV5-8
CASSLEASEQYF
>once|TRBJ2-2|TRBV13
CASSSGQGRTGELFF
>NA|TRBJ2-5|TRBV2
CASRGQGMTPYF
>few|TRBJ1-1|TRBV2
CATQRRGTEAFF
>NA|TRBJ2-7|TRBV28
CASRPPRSASGGLPHEQYF
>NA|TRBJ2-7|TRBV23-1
CASRGHDETNPSYEQYF
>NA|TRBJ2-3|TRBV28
CASSGGGGTSTDTQYF
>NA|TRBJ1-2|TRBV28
CASRTQGAHYGYTF